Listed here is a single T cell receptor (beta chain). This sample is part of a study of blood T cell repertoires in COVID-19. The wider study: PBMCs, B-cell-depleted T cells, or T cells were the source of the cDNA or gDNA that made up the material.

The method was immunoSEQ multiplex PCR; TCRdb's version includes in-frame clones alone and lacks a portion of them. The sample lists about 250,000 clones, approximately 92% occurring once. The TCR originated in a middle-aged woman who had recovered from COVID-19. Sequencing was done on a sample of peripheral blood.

The chain's CDR3 is CASSQAGTRVYNEQFF. The CDR3 coding sequence is TGTGCCAGCAGCCAAGCCGGGACTAGGGTCTACAATGAGCAGTTCTTC. The V call is TRBV4-2, the J call TRBJ2-1; the match to TRBD2 covers 8 bases. The CDR3 length is 16 residues. Trimming cost V 1 base and J 3 bases; bases outside gene matches: 5. The germline gives CDR1 LGHNA, CDR2 YNFKEQ.